The TCR beta chain described here comes from a study of blood T cell repertoires in COVID-19. The repertoire was sequenced with immunoSEQ multiplex PCR; TCRdb's copy has only in-frame clones and lacks some. The profile shows 300,000 or so clones, 90% of them singletons. The CDR3 is 15 residues long. Germline CDR1 and CDR2: KGHSH and LQKENI. V shed 6 bases, J shed 7 bases, and the junction held 15 bases outside the gene matches. The TCR originated in a woman in her twenties or thirties who had recovered from COVID-19. The V call is TRBV18, the J call TRBJ2-7, with 7 positions matching TRBD1. Sequenced: PBMCs or T cells enriched from blood (not recorded which). The CDR3 DNA follows: TGTGCCAGCTCCAAAGCCGGGACAGAGTTCGGGGAGCAGTACTTC. It codes for CASSKAGTEFGEQYF.